These T cell receptor beta chains were read from a single sample in a study of blood T cell repertoires in COVID-19. Assay: immunoSEQ multiplex PCR; the TCRdb copy retains only in-frame clones and omits some. The repertoire holds approximately 250,000 clones, with about 86% as singletons. Sample: PBMCs or T cells enriched from blood (not recorded which). These TCRs come from a young man with acute COVID-19. CDR3s include the opening cysteine and the closing phenylalanine or tryptophan. Each record gives: CDR3 length, clone size, V gene, D gene, J gene, CDR3 protein, CDR3 DNA. A D gene is named only where the DNA matches it firmly. The size of a clone is reported for some rows only, either as once, few or many, or as a class for expanded clones.

CDR3 length: 16; clone size: NA; V gene: TRBV3-1/TRBV3-2; D gene: NA; J gene: TRBJ2-1; CDR3 protein: CASSLGQLDPYNEQFF; CDR3 DNA: TGTGCCAGCAGTCTTGGACAGCTTGACCCCTACAATGAGCAGTTCTTC
CDR3 length: 17; clone size: NA; V gene: TRBV19; D gene: NA; J gene: TRBJ2-3; CDR3 protein: CASSITAASHSTDTQYF; CDR3 DNA: TGTGCCAGTAGTATAACGGCGGCAAGTCATAGCACAGATACGCAGTATTTT
CDR3 length: 15; clone size: NA; V gene: TRBV18; D gene: TRBD2; J gene: TRBJ2-1; CDR3 protein: CASSPGAGGVHEQFF; CDR3 DNA: TGTGCCAGCTCACCGGGGGCGGGAGGGGTCCATGAGCAGTTCTTC
CDR3 length: 18; clone size: NA; V gene: TRBV5-1; D gene: TRBD1; J gene: TRBJ1-1; CDR3 protein: CASSEIGTGKGANTEAFF; CDR3 DNA: TGTGCCAGCAGCGAAATCGGGACAGGGAAGGGGGCAAACACTGAAGCTTTCTTT
CDR3 length: 12; clone size: NA; V gene: TRBV29-1; D gene: TRBD1; J gene: TRBJ2-5; CDR3 protein: CSALDRPGTQYF; CDR3 DNA: TGCAGCGCACTGGACAGGCCCGGGACCCAGTACTTC
CDR3 length: 13; clone size: few; V gene: TRBV6-4; D gene: NA; J gene: TRBJ2-1; CDR3 protein: CASSRGEYNEQFF; CDR3 DNA: TGTGCCAGCAGCCGTGGAGAATACAATGAGCAGTTCTTC
CDR3 length: 15; clone size: NA; V gene: TRBV6-7; D gene: TRBD1; J gene: TRBJ1-4; CDR3 protein: CASRRQQGRVEKLFF; CDR3 DNA: TGTGCCAGCAGGCGACAACAGGGGCGGGTTGAAAAACTGTTTTTT
CDR3 length: 19; clone size: NA; V gene: TRBV3-1/TRBV3-2; D gene: TRBD1; J gene: TRBJ2-1; CDR3 protein: CASSQVDRGRGFAYNEQFF; CDR3 DNA: TGTGCCAGCAGCCAAGTAGACAGGGGGCGAGGCTTTGCCTACAATGAGCAGTTCTTC
CDR3 length: 15; clone size: NA; V gene: TRBV5-1; D gene: TRBD2; J gene: TRBJ2-1; CDR3 protein: CASRTPGRAANEQFF; CDR3 DNA: TGTGCCAGCCGCACCCCCGGGAGGGCCGCCAATGAGCAGTTCTTC
CDR3 length: 13; clone size: NA; V gene: TRBV2; D gene: TRBD1; J gene: TRBJ1-1; CDR3 protein: CASSLGQETEAFF; CDR3 DNA: TGTGCCAGCAGTCTCGGACAGGAGACTGAAGCTTTCTTT
CDR3 length: 14; clone size: NA; V gene: TRBV7-2; D gene: NA; J gene: TRBJ2-5; CDR3 protein: CASSFWGQTETQYF; CDR3 DNA: TGTGCCAGCAGCTTTTGGGGGCAGACGGAGACCCAGTACTTC
CDR3 length: 15; clone size: NA; V gene: TRBV5-5; D gene: NA; J gene: TRBJ1-1; CDR3 protein: CASSPPRGGNTEAFF; CDR3 DNA: TGTGCCAGCAGCCCTCCCAGGGGTGGGAACACTGAAGCTTTCTTT
CDR3 length: 14; clone size: NA; V gene: TRBV27; D gene: TRBD1; J gene: TRBJ1-1; CDR3 protein: CASSLLGQGAVAFF; CDR3 DNA: TGTGCCAGCAGTTTACTAGGACAGGGGGCTGTCGCTTTCTTT
CDR3 length: 11; clone size: few; V gene: TRBV5-6; D gene: NA; J gene: TRBJ1-6; CDR3 protein: CASSSTRELHF; CDR3 DNA: TGTGCCAGCAGCTCCACGAGAGAGCTCCACTTT
CDR3 length: 15; clone size: NA; V gene: TRBV24-1; D gene: TRBD1; J gene: TRBJ1-2; CDR3 protein: CATSDLTGSHWGYTF; CDR3 DNA: TGTGCCACCAGTGACTTGACAGGGTCCCATTGGGGCTACACCTTC
CDR3 length: 14; clone size: many; V gene: TRBV19; D gene: NA; J gene: TRBJ1-1; CDR3 protein: CASSPTTVNTEAFF; CDR3 DNA: TGTGCCAGTAGTCCAACGACAGTGAACACTGAAGCTTTCTTT
CDR3 length: 16; clone size: NA; V gene: TRBV11-2; D gene: NA; J gene: TRBJ1-4; CDR3 protein: CASSFPTQGYNEKLFF; CDR3 DNA: TGTGCCAGCAGCTTCCCTACGCAGGGGTACAATGAAAAACTGTTTTTT
CDR3 length: 16; clone size: NA; V gene: TRBV7-2; D gene: TRBD1; J gene: TRBJ1-2; CDR3 protein: CASSSGQGRMDYGYTF; CDR3 DNA: TGTGCCAGCAGCTCCGGACAGGGCAGAATGGACTATGGCTACACCTTC
CDR3 length: 14; clone size: NA; V gene: TRBV5-1; D gene: NA; J gene: TRBJ1-4; CDR3 protein: CASSLLSVGEKLFF; CDR3 DNA: TGCGCCAGCAGCTTGTTGTCTGTCGGTGAAAAACTGTTTTTT
CDR3 length: 14; clone size: NA; V gene: TRBV29-1; D gene: NA; J gene: TRBJ1-4; CDR3 protein: CSVSPQGSNEKLFF; CDR3 DNA: TGCAGCGTGAGCCCCCAGGGGTCGAATGAAAAACTGTTTTTT
CDR3 length: 15; clone size: NA; V gene: TRBV24-1; D gene: NA; J gene: TRBJ1-2; CDR3 protein: CATSSRGSGHYGYTF; CDR3 DNA: TGTGCCACCAGTTCGAGGGGCAGCGGGCACTATGGCTACACCTTC
CDR3 length: 15; clone size: NA; V gene: TRBV3-1/TRBV3-2; D gene: NA; J gene: TRBJ2-1; CDR3 protein: CASSQDRGLVNEQFF; CDR3 DNA: TGTGCCAGCAGCCAAGATCGGGGGTTAGTCAATGAGCAGTTCTTC
CDR3 length: 19; clone size: NA; V gene: TRBV7-6; D gene: TRBD2; J gene: TRBJ2-1; CDR3 protein: CASSGRQGGTSGRVDEQFF; CDR3 DNA: TGTGCCAGCAGCGGACGGCAGGGGGGGACTAGCGGGAGGGTCGATGAGCAGTTCTTC
CDR3 length: 16; clone size: NA; V gene: TRBV11-3; D gene: NA; J gene: TRBJ1-5; CDR3 protein: CASSLTALGDNQPQHF; CDR3 DNA: TGTGCCAGCAGCTTGACCGCTCTGGGCGACAATCAGCCCCAGCATTTT
CDR3 length: 14; clone size: NA; V gene: TRBV29-1; D gene: NA; J gene: TRBJ1-3; CDR3 protein: CSVETADSGNTIYF; CDR3 DNA: TGCAGCGTTGAAACGGCGGATTCTGGAAACACCATATATTTT
CDR3 length: 15; clone size: NA; V gene: TRBV5-8; D gene: NA; J gene: TRBJ2-3; CDR3 protein: CASSLALAVTDTQYF; CDR3 DNA: TGTGCCAGCAGCTTGGCCCTGGCCGTCACAGATACGCAGTATTTT
CDR3 length: 17; clone size: NA; V gene: TRBV14; D gene: TRBD1; J gene: TRBJ1-3; CDR3 protein: CASSQGPGQGSGNTIYF; CDR3 DNA: TGTGCCAGCAGCCAAGGCCCGGGACAGGGCTCTGGAAACACCATATATTTT
CDR3 length: 13; clone size: NA; V gene: TRBV3-1/TRBV3-2; D gene: TRBD1; J gene: TRBJ1-1; CDR3 protein: CASSRQGWTEAFF; CDR3 DNA: TGTGCCAGCAGCCGACAGGGCTGGACTGAAGCTTTCTTT
CDR3 length: 20; clone size: NA; V gene: TRBV7-8; D gene: TRBD1; J gene: TRBJ1-4; CDR3 protein: CASSPDRGYETGSTNEKLFF; CDR3 DNA: TGTGCCAGCAGCCCCGACAGGGGGTACGAAACCGGGTCAACTAATGAAAAACTGTTTTTT
CDR3 length: 14; clone size: NA; V gene: TRBV5-1; D gene: TRBD1; J gene: TRBJ1-1; CDR3 protein: CASSSTGMGTEAFF; CDR3 DNA: TGCGCCAGCAGCTCGACAGGGATGGGGACTGAAGCTTTCTTT
CDR3 length: 13; clone size: NA; V gene: TRBV7-8; D gene: NA; J gene: TRBJ1-1; CDR3 protein: CASTQSGIGEAFF; CDR3 DNA: TGTGCCAGCACCCAGAGCGGAATTGGAGAAGCTTTCTTT